The present entry profiles one TCR beta chain with its context. The antigen remains undetermined. The entry originates in a study of cytomegalovirus exposure and HLA in healthy donors. Turning to the study itself: An earlier analysis identified 117 million unique TCR beta sequences in 150 million to 200 million T cells. Study-wide findings and caveats: Within the data, a cluster of highly shared sequence variants was likely a sequencing artifact. Reports indicate that TCR beta sequences accurately predicted the HLA-A and HLA-B alleles of most subjects. According to the study, 160 or so TCR beta chains were cytomegalovirus-associated.

The CDR3 covers 14 residues. Deletions cut 5 bases from V and 2 bases from J, with 12 bases between. Germline V gives CDR1 SGHNT, CDR2 YENEEA. The PCR used 60 Vbeta and 13 Jbeta primers. Only in-frame clones appear in the TCRdb table, and some are missing; sequencing was by immunoSEQ multiplex PCR. The sample lists around 150,000 clones, around 80% occurring once. The rearrangement joins TRBV11-3 to TRBJ1-1; possibly TRBD1 for D (6 bases). The TCR originated in a man aged 50 or older in good health and CMV-seronegative. The sequencing sample was made of PBMCs. CDR3 in DNA: TGTGCCAGCAGCCCGGACAGAGGAAACACTGAAGCTTTCTTT. Residues: CASSPDRGNTEAFF.